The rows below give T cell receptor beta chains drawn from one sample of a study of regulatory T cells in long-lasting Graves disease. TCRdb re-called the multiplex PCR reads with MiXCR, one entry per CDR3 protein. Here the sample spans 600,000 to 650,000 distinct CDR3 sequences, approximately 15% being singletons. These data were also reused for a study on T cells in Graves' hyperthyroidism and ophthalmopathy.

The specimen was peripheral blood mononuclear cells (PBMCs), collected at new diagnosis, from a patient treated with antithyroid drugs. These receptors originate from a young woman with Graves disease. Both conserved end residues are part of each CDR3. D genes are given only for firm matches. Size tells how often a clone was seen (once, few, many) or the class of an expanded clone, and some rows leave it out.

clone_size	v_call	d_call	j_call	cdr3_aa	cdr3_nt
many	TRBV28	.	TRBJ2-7	CASSFLQGTYEQYF	TGTGCCAGCAGTTTTCTCCAGGGGACCTACGAGCAGTACTTC
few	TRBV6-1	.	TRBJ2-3	CASSEPAESTDTQYF	TGTGCCAGCAGTGAACCAGCGGAGAGCACAGATACGCAGTATTTT
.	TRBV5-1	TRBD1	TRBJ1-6	CASSPGTGRVNSPLHF	TGCGCCAGCAGCCCCGGGACAGGGCGTGTTAATTCACCCCTCCACTTT
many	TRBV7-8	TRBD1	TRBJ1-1	CASGDRGHWNTEAFF	TGTGCCAGCGGGGACAGGGGGCATTGGAACACTGAAGCTTTCTTT
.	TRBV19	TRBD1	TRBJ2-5	CASSTTGTGQETQYF	TGTGCCAGTAGTACTACCGGGACAGGTCAAGAGACCCAGTACTTC
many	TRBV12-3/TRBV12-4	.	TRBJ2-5	CASSYTKETQYF	TGTGCCAGCAGTTACACCAAAGAGACCCAGTACTTC
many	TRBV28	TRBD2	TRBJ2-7	CASSTQHPGTSGPYEQYF	TGTGCCAGCAGTACCCAGCATCCCGGGACTAGCGGTCCCTACGAGCAGTACTTC
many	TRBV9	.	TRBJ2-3	CASSVDRSTDTQYF	TGTGCCAGCAGTGTCGACAGGAGCACAGATACGCAGTATTTT
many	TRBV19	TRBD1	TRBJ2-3	CASSMGTGRTDTQYF	TGTGCCAGTAGTATGGGGACAGGCCGCACAGATACGCAGTATTTT
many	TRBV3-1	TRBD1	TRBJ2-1	CASSLQGSNEQFF	TGTGCCAGCAGCTTACAGGGGAGCAATGAGCAGTTCTTC
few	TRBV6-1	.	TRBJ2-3	CASSGGGIDTQYF	TGTGCCAGCAGTGGGGGCGGGATAGATACGCAGTATTTT
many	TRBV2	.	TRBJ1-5	CASSEREGNQPQHF	TGTGCCAGCAGTGAGAGGGAGGGCAATCAGCCCCAGCATTTT
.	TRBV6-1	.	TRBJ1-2	CASRGSVFGYTF	TGTGCCAGCAGGGGCTCGGTTTTTGGCTACACCTTC
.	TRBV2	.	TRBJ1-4	CASSRRGPATNGKLFF	TGTGCCAGCAGTAGGCGGGGCCCAGCAACTAATGGAAAACTGTTTTTT
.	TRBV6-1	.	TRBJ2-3	CASRPRSADTQYF	TGTGCCAGCAGACCTCGGTCAGCAGATACGCAGTATTTT
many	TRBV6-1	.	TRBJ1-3	CASRQDGSGNTIYF	TGTGCCAGCAGGCAAGACGGCTCTGGAAACACCATATATTTT
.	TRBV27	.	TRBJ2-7	CASSSPSRSSYEQYF	TGTGCCAGCAGTTCGCCTTCTAGGAGCTCCTACGAGCAGTACTTC
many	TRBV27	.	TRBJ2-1	CASIRSMVGTYNEQFF	TGTGCCAGCATCCGATCCATGGTAGGCACTTACAATGAGCAGTTCTTC
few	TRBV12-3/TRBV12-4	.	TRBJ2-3	CASSPRGTSTDTQYF	TGTGCCAGCAGCCCTAGGGGTACTAGCACAGATACGCAGTATTTT
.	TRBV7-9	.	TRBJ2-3	CASSFFIGTSTDTRYF	TGTGCCAGCAGCTTTTTTATCGGAACTAGCACAGATACGCGGTATTTT
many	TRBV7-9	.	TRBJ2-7	CASSLEGGIYEQYF	TGTGCCAGCAGCTTAGAAGGTGGAATTTACGAGCAGTACTTC
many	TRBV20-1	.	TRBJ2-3	CSASSTLEGPLRSQYF	TGCAGTGCTAGCAGTACACTGGAGGGACCACTTCGTTCCCAGTATTTT
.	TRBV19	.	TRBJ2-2	CASSISGVGELFF	TGTGCCAGTAGTATTTCCGGGGTTGGGGAGCTGTTTTTT
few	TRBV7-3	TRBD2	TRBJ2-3	CASSLKLPASGVTDTQYF	TGTGCCAGCAGCTTAAAGCTTCCGGCTAGCGGGGTCACAGATACGCAGTATTTT
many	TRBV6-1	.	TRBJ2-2	CASRSRWELFF	TGTGCCAGCAGATCCCGATGGGAGCTGTTTTTT
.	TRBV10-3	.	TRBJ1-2	CAISDLQGPSGYGYTF	TGTGCCATCAGTGATCTGCAGGGGCCTTCGGGCTATGGCTACACCTTC
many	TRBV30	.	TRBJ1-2	CAWSPWANYGYTF	TGTGCCTGGAGTCCGTGGGCCAACTATGGCTACACCTTC